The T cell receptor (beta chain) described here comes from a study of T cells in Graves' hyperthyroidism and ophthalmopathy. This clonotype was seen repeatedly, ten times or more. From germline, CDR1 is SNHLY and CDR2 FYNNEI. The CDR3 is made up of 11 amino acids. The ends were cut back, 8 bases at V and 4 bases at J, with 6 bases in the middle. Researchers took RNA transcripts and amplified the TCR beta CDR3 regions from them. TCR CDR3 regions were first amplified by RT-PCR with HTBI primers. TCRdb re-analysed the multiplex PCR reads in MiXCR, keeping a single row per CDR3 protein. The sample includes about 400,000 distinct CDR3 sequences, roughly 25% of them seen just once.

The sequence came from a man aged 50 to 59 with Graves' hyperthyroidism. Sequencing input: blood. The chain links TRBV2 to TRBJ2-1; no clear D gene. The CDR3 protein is CASGPYNEQFF. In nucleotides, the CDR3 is TGTGCCAGCGGGCCTTACAATGAGCAGTTCTTC.